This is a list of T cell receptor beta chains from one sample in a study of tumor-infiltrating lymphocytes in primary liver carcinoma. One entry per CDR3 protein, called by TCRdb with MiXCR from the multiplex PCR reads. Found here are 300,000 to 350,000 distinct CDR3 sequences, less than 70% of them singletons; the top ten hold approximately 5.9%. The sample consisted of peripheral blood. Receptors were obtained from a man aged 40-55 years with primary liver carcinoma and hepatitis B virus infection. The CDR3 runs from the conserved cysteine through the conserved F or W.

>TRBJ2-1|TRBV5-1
CASSMAGGRVNEQFF
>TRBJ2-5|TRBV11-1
CASTLTGLAGETQYF
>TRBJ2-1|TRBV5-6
CVSSLALAVYEQFF
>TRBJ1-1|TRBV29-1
CRVGLGVNTETFF
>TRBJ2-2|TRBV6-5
CASIDWAGTGELFF
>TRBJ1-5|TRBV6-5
CANSRADSNQPQHF
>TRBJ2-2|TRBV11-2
CVSSSLRMNTGELFF
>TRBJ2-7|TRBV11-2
CTSSLLAGIYEQYF
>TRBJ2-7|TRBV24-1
CATSAVGGQGNHEQYF
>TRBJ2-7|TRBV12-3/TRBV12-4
CASSSGTLRSYEQYF
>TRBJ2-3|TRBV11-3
CASSPGDAQYF